What follows is one T cell receptor beta chain and its context. These data belong to a study of cytomegalovirus exposure and HLA in healthy donors. Primers for the PCR totalled 60 Vbeta and 13 Jbeta. Libraries were prepared by immunoSEQ multiplex PCR; TCRdb keeps only in-frame clonotypes and omits some of them. The sample has more than 30,000 clones; roughly two thirds are singletons. The CDR3 is 16 amino acids. Trimming cost V 5 bases and J 6 bases; bases outside gene matches: 9. Germline values: CDR1 PRHDT, CDR2 FYEKMQ (reference sequence). The sample was PBMCs. The source is a man in his forties in good health and CMV-seropositive. The chain has TRBV13 and TRBJ2-3, with 12 bases aligning to TRBD1. CDR3 loop: CASSAPGQGAGDTQYF. The CDR3 DNA reads as TGTGCCAGCAGCGCACCGGGACAGGGGGCGGGGGATACGCAGTATTTT.